The clone carrying this T cell receptor beta chain came up many times. Trimming took 7 bases from V and 1 from J, leaving 11 bases between them. Per germline, CDR1 SGHTA and CDR2 FQGNSA. This CDR3 is 14 amino acids long. TCRdb analysed the 5' RACE reads with MiXCR anew, one entry per CDR3 protein. The repertoire holds some 600,000 distinct CDR3 sequences, about a sixth seen once, with approximately 15% in the top ten. These data come from a study of T cells after yellow fever vaccination. The sequence derives from a man between 18 and 29 years old who received the YFV17D yellow fever vaccine. Sequencing was performed on PBMCs, taken 5 to 6 days after the first yellow fever vaccination. The J gene is TRBJ2-4, the V gene TRBV7-2, with D tentatively TRBD1 (5 bases). The CDR3 DNA reads TGTGCCAGCACCCCGACAGAGGCCAAAAACATTCAGTACTTC. This translates into CASTPTEAKNIQYF.